Shown below are 20 T cell receptor beta chains from a single sample sequenced in a study of human T cells and chemical hapten exposure. TCRdb reanalysed the RACE reads using MiXCR and keeps one entry per CDR3 protein. The sample has under 200,000 distinct CDR3 sequences, approximately 14% seen once. The time point was: patch test 1, 2 weeks after DPC sensitization. Noted treatment: therapeutic diphenylcyclopropenone sensitization with weekly scalp DPC. This specimen was whole blood, taken in connection with sensitization to the hapten diphenylcyclopropenone (DPC). The receptors here all came from a woman aged 25 to 45 with alopecia areata. Some clones in this sample may be carry-over from other donors' samples.

This clonotype was detected many times. This sequence joins TRBV4-3 and TRBJ2-7; D unclear. Germline loops: CDR1 LGHNA, CDR2 YSLEER. The CDR3 is 16 amino acids. Trimming removed 2 bases at V and 2 bases at J, with 16 bases between. The CDR3 here is CASSQPKDGWAYEQYF. The CDR3 DNA is TGCGCCAGCAGCCAACCGAAGGACGGGTGGGCCTACGAGCAGTACTTC.

V gene TRBV4-1 combines with J gene TRBJ1-6; the D is unclear. Germline V gene sequence: CDR1 MGHRA, CDR2 YSYEKL. This CDR3 spans 17 amino acids. Trimming removed 2 bases from V and 4 bases from J, with 15 bases in between. The CDR3 region has the DNA TGCGCCAGCAGCCAACTTCTCGAACCCTTATATAATTCACCCCTCCACTTT. This gives the protein CASSQLLEPLYNSPLHF.

This clonotype appeared a few times. V is TRBV5-4 and J is TRBJ2-7; a possible D gene is TRBD1 (7 bases). V was cut by 4 bases and J by 5 bases, with 19 bases left in between. The germline gives CDR1 SGHNT, CDR2 YYREEE (reference sequence). The CDR3 consists of 15 residues. The chain's CDR3 is CASSAGGGLFDEQYF. CDR3 bases: TGTGCCAGCAGCGCAGGGGGAGGTTTGTTCGACGAGCAGTACTTC. Supplemented by reference TRBV5-4 and TRBJ2-7, the full variable domain reads ETGVTQSPTHLIKTRGQQVTLRCSSQSGHNTVSWYQQALGQGPQFIFQYYREEENGRGNFPPRFSGLQFPNYSSELNVNALELDDSALYLCASSAGGGLFDEQYFGPGTRLTVT.

The genes are TRBV20-1 and TRBJ1-3; D is unclear. Trimming took 6 bases from V and 1 from J, leaving 13 bases between them. The germline V gene encodes CDR1 DFQATT and CDR2 SNEGSKA (reference sequence). The CDR3 sequence is 14 residues long. The CDR3 is CSARRSVSGNTIYF. CDR3 DNA: TGCAGTGCCCGTCGTTCGGTGTCTGGAAACACCATATATTTT.

There are a few counts of this clonotype. The chain is built from TRBV5-1 and TRBJ2-4, with 7 bases fitting TRBD1. Unmatched junction bases numbered 9, after V lost 0 bases and J lost 3 bases. The CDR3 runs to 17 residues. CDR1 is SGHRS, CDR2 YFSETQ, per germline. CDR3 DNA sequence: TGCGCCAGCAGCTTGGTCGGAGACAGGGAGTACAAAAACATTCAGTACTTC. Its protein is CASSLVGDREYKNIQYF.

This clonotype turned up a few times. V gene TRBV13 combines with J gene TRBJ2-7, with 11 bases matching TRBD1. The J segment lost 0 bases and the V segment lost 0 bases, leaving 1 base of the junction unmatched. This CDR3 is built from 16 residues. Germline-derived CDR1 and CDR2 are PRHDT and FYEKMQ (reference sequence). This chain's CDR3 is CASSLGGQGASYEQYF. The CDR3 nucleotides read TGTGCCAGCAGCTTAGGCGGACAGGGGGCCTCCTACGAGCAGTACTTC.

This chain links TRBV6-5 with TRBJ1-4; D call uncertain. Per germline, CDR1 MNHEY and CDR2 SVGAGI. The CDR3 length is 14 residues. V lost 0 bases to trimming and J lost 7 bases, with 9 bases between them. CDR3: CASSYSGIGEKLFF. The CDR3 DNA is TGTGCCAGCAGTTACTCCGGGATTGGTGAAAAACTGTTTTTT.

This clonotype was recorded many times. The chain couples TRBV6-4 to TRBJ2-2, with D perhaps matching TRBD2 (6 bases). V lost 3 bases and J lost 6, with 17 bases in between. Per the germline V gene, CDR1 is MRHNA and CDR2 is SNTAGT. This CDR3 has 16 residues. The CDR3 here is CASSETWASDPGELFF. The CDR3 DNA follows: TGTGCCAGCAGTGAGACTTGGGCTAGCGATCCCGGGGAGCTGTTTTTT.

This clonotype was found many times. The chain carries TRBV7-2 and TRBJ2-1, with a tentative D call TRBD1 (7 bases). From germline, CDR1 is SGHTA and CDR2 FQGNSA. Trimming shortened V by 5 bases and J by 3 bases, and 11 bases separated the two germline ends. CDR3 length: 14 amino acids. The CDR3 nucleotides read TGTGCCAGCAGCGGCGGGACAGTCTACAATGAGCAGTTCTTC. This translates into CASSGGTVYNEQFF.

Regarding this clonotype: A clone one base away is much larger, so this may be a read error. The CDR3 protein is CASSLGGQMNTEAFF. The CDR3 DNA reads as TGTGCCAGCAGCTTAGGGGGACAGATGAACACTGAAGCTTTCTTT. The rearrangement uses TRBV7-2 and TRBJ1-1, with 7 positions matching TRBD1. The CDR3 has 15 amino acids. Per the germline V gene, CDR1 is SGHTA and CDR2 is FQGNSA. V lost 1 base to trimming and J lost 0 bases; unmatched junction nucleotides: 2.

This clonotype was found many times. The rearrangement joins TRBV29-1 to TRBJ2-4; D is ambiguous. CDR1 is SQVTM and CDR2 is ANQGSEA in the germline V gene. CDR3 size: 13 residues. V was cut by 0 bases and J by 8 bases, with 11 bases left in between. The CDR3 loop is CSVEDPGAYIQYF. CDR3 bases: TGCAGCGTTGAAGATCCAGGCGCGTACATTCAGTACTTC.

The chain employs TRBV11-3 and TRBJ1-1; D not resolved. Per the germline V gene, CDR1 is SGHNT and CDR2 is YENEEA. The germline V and J ends were trimmed by 5 bases and 6 bases, with 19 bases remaining between them. The CDR3 spans 15 residues. CDR3: CASSLSGVGIAEAFF. As DNA, the CDR3 is TGTGCCAGCAGCCTGAGTGGGGTGGGAATCGCTGAAGCTTTCTTT.

At least ten counts were recorded for this clonotype. The chain carries TRBV7-9 and TRBJ1-3; D unresolved. Germline V lookup: CDR1 SEHNR, CDR2 FQNEAQ (reference sequence). The CDR3 loop spans 15 amino acids. Trimming cost V 4 bases and J 0 bases, with 10 bases left between them. CDR3 sequence: CASSSPWSSGNTIYF. CDR3 in DNA: TGTGCCAGCAGCTCCCCCTGGAGCTCTGGAAACACCATATATTTT.

This clonotype was counted between two and nine times. The chain uses TRBV28 and TRBJ1-4; D is uncertain. The V gene lost 5 bases and the J gene lost 10 bases, with 11 bases spanning the gap. The V gene's germline CDR1 is MDHEN and CDR2 SYDVKM. The CDR3 is made up of 12 amino acids. The CDR3 region is CASSPLGGKLFF. CDR3 DNA: TGTGCCAGCAGTCCACTCGGAGGAAAACTGTTTTTT. Full variable domain (rest looked up from reference TRBV28 and TRBJ1-4): DVKVTQSSRYLVKRTGEKVFLECVQDMDHENMFWYRQDPGLGLRLIYFSYDVKMKEKGDIPEGYSVSREKKERFSLILESASTNQTSMYLCASSPLGGKLFFGSGTQLSVL.

This clonotype showed up just a few times. The chain uses TRBV20-1 and TRBJ1-2; D perhaps matches TRBD1 (6 bases). The germline V gene has CDR1 DFQATT and CDR2 SNEGSKA (reference sequence). CDR3 length: 11 residues. The ends were cut back, 3 bases at V and 4 bases at J, with 6 bases in the middle. In DNA, the CDR3 is TGCAGTGCTAGCAGGGGCTATGGCTACACCTTC. This gives the protein CSASRGYGYTF.

The sample holds many counts of this clonotype. The chain carries TRBV6-6 and TRBJ1-5; D might be TRBD1 (5 bases). Trimming took 5 bases from V and 5 from J, leaving 16 bases between them. The CDR3 length is 15 residues. Germline CDR1 reads MNHNY; CDR2 reads SVGAGI (reference sequence). This CDR3 reads CASSNRPTRDQPQHF. For the CDR3, the DNA is TGTGCCAGCAGTAATAGACCTACCAGGGATCAGCCCCAGCATTTT.

V and J are TRBV28 and TRBJ2-7; 8 bases are shared with TRBD1. V shed 8 bases, J shed 3 bases, and the junction held 12 bases outside the gene matches. Looked up from germline, CDR1 is MDHEN and CDR2 is SYDVKM. The CDR3 spans 15 residues. CDR3 amino acids: CASLPSDREGYEQYF. The CDR3 bases are TGTGCCAGCCTACCTTCGGACAGGGAAGGCTACGAGCAGTACTTC.

This clonotype showed up just a few times. The V gene is TRBV7-2, the J gene TRBJ2-5; possibly TRBD1 or TRBD2 for D (5 bases each). The CDR3 has 13 amino acids. CDR1 SGHTA and CDR2 FQGNSA come from the germline V gene. V lost 5 bases and J lost 5, with 12 bases in between. This chain's CDR3 is CASSAGATETQYF. CDR3 sequence (DNA): TGTGCCAGCAGCGCCGGGGCTACGGAGACCCAGTACTTC. Supplemented by reference TRBV7-2 and TRBJ2-5, the full variable domain reads GAGVSQSPSNKVTEKGKDVELRCDPISGHTALYWYRQSLGQGLEFLIYFQGNSAPDKSGLPSDRFSAERTGGSVSTLTIQRTQQEDSAVYLCASSAGATETQYFGPGTRLLVL.

This clonotype was recorded many times. This chain joins TRBV7-9 and TRBJ1-1, with D unresolved. V was cut by 1 base and J by 7 bases, with 10 bases left in between. This CDR3 is built from 13 residues. CDR1 SEHNR and CDR2 FQNEAQ come from the germline V gene (reference sequence). The CDR3 loop is CASSLGPRIEAFF. The CDR3 nucleotides read TGTGCCAGCAGCTTAGGTCCCCGGATTGAAGCTTTCTTT.

This clonotype has just a few counts. The genes are TRBV19 and TRBJ1-5, with TRBD1 matching over 9 bases. Germline CDR1 and CDR2: LNHDA and SQIVND (reference sequence). The CDR3 has 17 amino acids. V lost 3 bases, J lost 4 bases, and 10 bases stayed unmatched. CDR3 amino acids: CASSIAPGQGMNQPQHF. CDR3 DNA sequence: TGTGCCAGTAGTATCGCCCCTGGACAGGGGATGAATCAGCCCCAGCATTTT. Variable domain in full (rest from reference TRBV19 and TRBJ1-5): DGGITQSPKYLFRKEGQNVTLSCEQNLNHDAMYWYRQDPGQGLRLIYYSQIVNDFQKGDIAEGYSVSREKKESFPLTVTSAQKNPTAFYLCASSIAPGQGMNQPQHFGDGTRLSIL.